This entry is about one TCR beta chain. No antigen is known for it. The data belong to a study of OX40 agonist ivuxolimab in advanced cancers. Across the study: Previous treatment with anti-PD-1, anti-PD-L1 or anti-CTLA-4 therapy was allowed; less than 45% had received some. Points from the study as a whole: CD8+ T cells were the subset that, on average, had more expanded clones than CD4+.

V gave up 5 bases and J gave up 7 bases, with 18 bases separating them. Germline loops: CDR1 SGHNT, CDR2 YENEEA. The CDR3 contains 14 residues. Clones were read by immunoSEQ multiplex PCR, and TCRdb kept only the in-frame ones, dropping some. The table lists about 11,000 clones, 80% of them singletons. The clonotype comes from an adult with an advanced solid tumor such as melanoma, head and neck, liver or kidney cancer. The rearrangement uses TRBV11-3 and TRBJ2-7, with a possible D match to TRBD1 (6 bases). The material sequenced was CD4+ or CD8+ T cells sorted from blood, taken in a trial of the OX40 agonist ivuxolimab. CDR3 region: CASSPPGKGEEQYF. The CDR3 DNA sequence: TGTGCCAGCAGCCCGCCTGGGAAGGGGGAAGAGCAGTACTTC.